This T cell receptor (beta chain) appears in the sequencing data of a study of OX40 agonist ivuxolimab in advanced cancers. Study observations and caveats: Researchers did not determine the expanded peripheral T cells' antigen specificity.

Generated by immunoSEQ multiplex PCR, the TCRdb table keeps only in-frame clones and is missing some. The sample records 85,000 to 100,000 clones, 85% to 95% being singletons. This clone is a singleton in its sample. Antigen unknown. There are 12 residues in the CDR3. Germline assignment: CDR1 MNHEY and CDR2 SVGAGI. V lost 5 bases, J lost 2 bases, and 5 bases lay in between. The chain combines TRBV6-5 with TRBJ2-3; D remains unclear. The starting material was CD4+ or CD8+ T cells sorted from blood, obtained in a trial of the OX40 agonist ivuxolimab. This clonotype was sampled from an adult with an advanced solid tumor such as melanoma, head and neck, liver or kidney cancer. The CDR3 sequence: CASSQNTDTQYF. DNA for the CDR3: TGTGCCAGCAGTCAAAACACAGATACGCAGTATTTT.